This T cell receptor beta chain was captured in a study of blood T cell repertoires in COVID-19. As for the study in general: Sites in the United States, Italy and Spain provided acute and convalescent COVID-19 samples.

Profiled with immunoSEQ multiplex PCR; TCRdb holds only in-frame clones, not every one. The sample shows a few hundred thousand clones, 82% of them seen only once. The ends were cut back, 1 base at V and 11 bases at J, with 18 bases in the middle. The CDR3 has 15 residues. This chain joins TRBV5-3 and TRBJ1-4, with a tentative D call TRBD1 (6 bases). TRBV5-3 belongs to the ORF category, with a function that is uncertain. This receptor was obtained from a woman aged 18-29 years with acute or convalescent COVID-19. The specimen was peripheral blood. In DNA, the CDR3 is TGTGCCAGAAGCTTGTTGACAGGTCGGCTGGGGAAACTGTTTTTT. It is translated as CARSLLTGRLGKLFF.